This T cell receptor beta chain appears in the sequencing data of a study of T cell repertoires in cytomegalovirus infection. Across the whole study: Indications came from public TCR beta signatures; they pointed to CMV infection and to a matching HLA type.

The sample holds a few counts of this clonotype. What it recognizes is unknown. One entry per CDR3 protein, called by TCRdb with MiXCR from the reads. This table holds about 180,000 distinct CDR3 sequences, about 17% found once. Study-wide points: Carriers of CMV and the relevant HLA type were discriminated by public TCR beta frequency. HLA-C-restricted CMV clonotypes gave the most frequent clonotype in two of eight donors.

Trimming left V 3 bases short and J 3 bases short, with 21 bases between. CDR3 length: 17 residues. Germline V gives CDR1 MDHEN, CDR2 SYDVKM. Sequencing was performed on CD8+ T cells from PBMCs. The rearrangement links TRBV28 to TRBJ2-7, with D maybe TRBD1 (5 bases). The source of this sequence is a human donor in good health (CMV status not recorded). Some clones in this sample may be carry-over from other donors' samples. CDR3 sequence reads: CASSFIYPPAGNYEQYF. For the CDR3, the DNA is TGTGCCAGCAGTTTTATATACCCCCCGGCAGGGAACTACGAGCAGTACTTC.